One and the same sample provided the 7 T cell receptor beta chains below, sequenced in a study of identical twins. MiXCR, run by TCRdb on the 5' RACE reads, gives a single entry per CDR3 protein. The sample shows roughly 750,000 distinct CDR3 sequences, 20% to 25% of them seen only once. These same data were also listed under a study on T cells expressing NK-cell markers.

Sequenced input: PBMCs. The receptors stem from a woman aged 18-29 years in good health.

This clonotype was found a few times. The rearrangement uses TRBV20-1 and TRBJ2-7; D perhaps matches TRBD1 (6 bases). The CDR3 has 15 amino acids. Per germline, CDR1 DFQATT and CDR2 SNEGSKA (reference sequence). V was trimmed by 3 bases and J by 0 bases, leaving 15 bases between them. The CDR3 is CSARAPGESSYEQYF. The DNA of the CDR3 is TGCAGTGCTAGGGCCCCAGGGGAGAGCTCCTACGAGCAGTACTTC.

V gene TRBV5-1 combines with J gene TRBJ2-1; 10 nucleotides agree with TRBD2. V shed 0 bases and J 6 bases; nucleotides not matched to a gene: 6. There are 16 residues in the CDR3. The V gene's germline CDR1 is SGHRS and CDR2 YFSETQ. The CDR3 reads CASSLDRAGGRNEQFF. CDR3 sequence (DNA): TGCGCCAGCAGCTTGGACCGAGCGGGGGGGCGCAATGAGCAGTTCTTC.

CDR3 region: CASRTTGEGNYGYTF. The CDR3 region has the DNA TGTGCCAGCAGAACGACAGGGGAGGGGAACTATGGCTACACCTTC. The chain is built from TRBV6-1 and TRBJ1-2; 8 nucleotides align to TRBD1. The CDR3 consists of 15 residues. Unmatched junction bases numbered 8, after V lost 6 bases and J lost 2 bases. Germline assignment: CDR1 MNHNS and CDR2 SASEGT.

The sample holds a few counts of this clonotype. V and J are TRBV10-1 and TRBJ2-3, with a tentative D call TRBD2 (6 bases). Trimming took 6 bases from V and 0 from J, leaving 16 bases between them. The CDR3 extends over 16 amino acids. Germline assignment: CDR1 WNHNN and CDR2 SYGVQD (reference sequence). CDR3 nucleotides: TGCGCCAGCAGCCTCGCACCGGGAGAAAGCACAGATACGCAGTATTTT. This sequence encodes CASSLAPGESTDTQYF.

This clonotype was counted only a few times. This chain uses TRBV5-6 with TRBJ2-7, with 12 bases lining up with TRBD2. V lost 4 bases and J lost 2; bases outside the gene matches: 16. CDR1 is SGHDT, CDR2 YYEEEE, per germline. CDR3 length equals 19 residues. The CDR3 DNA sequence: TGTGCCAGCAGCCCCACCGGGACTAGCGGGTTTCACCACACCTACGAGCAGTACTTC. As protein: CASSPTGTSGFHHTYEQYF.

This clonotype came up many times. The genes are TRBV6-5 and TRBJ1-5; no reliable D call. V dropped 0 bases and J dropped 5 bases, with 11 bases sitting between them. Germline V gene data show CDR1 as MNHEY and CDR2 as SVGAGI. The CDR3 length is 15 residues. DNA for the CDR3: TGTGCCAGCAGTTACTCGAATTCGGACGATCAGCCCCAGCATTTT. It yields the protein CASSYSNSDDQPQHF.

This clonotype was recorded at least ten times. This chain uses TRBV5-4 with TRBJ1-1; TRBD1 aligns across 7 bases. This CDR3 spans 17 amino acids. After removal of 7 bases from V and 4 bases from J, the junction contained 19 bases not matched to a gene. The germline gives CDR1 SGHNT, CDR2 YYREEE (reference sequence). CDR3 DNA: TGTGCCAGCCTCAGACAACAGGGGAGAGGGGGGAGCACTGAAGCTTTCTTT. This gives the protein CASLRQQGRGGSTEAFF.